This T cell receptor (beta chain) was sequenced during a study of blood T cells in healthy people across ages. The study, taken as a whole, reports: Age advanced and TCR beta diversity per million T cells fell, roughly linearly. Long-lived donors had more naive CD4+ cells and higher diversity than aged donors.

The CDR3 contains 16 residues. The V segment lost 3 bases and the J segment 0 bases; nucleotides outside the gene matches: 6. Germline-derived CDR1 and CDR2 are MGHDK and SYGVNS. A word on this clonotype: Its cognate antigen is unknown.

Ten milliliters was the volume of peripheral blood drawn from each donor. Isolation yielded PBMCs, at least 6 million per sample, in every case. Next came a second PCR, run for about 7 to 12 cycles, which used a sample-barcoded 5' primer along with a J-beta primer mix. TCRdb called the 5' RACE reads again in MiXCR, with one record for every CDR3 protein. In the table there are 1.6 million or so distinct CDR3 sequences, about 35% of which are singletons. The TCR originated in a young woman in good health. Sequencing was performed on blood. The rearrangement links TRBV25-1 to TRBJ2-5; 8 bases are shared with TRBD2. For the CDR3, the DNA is TGTGCCAGCAGTGAGGGAGCGGGGGTATACCAAGAGACCCAGTACTTC. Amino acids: CASSEGAGVYQETQYF.